A selection of T cell receptor beta chains follows, all from one sample in a study of blood T cell repertoires in COVID-19. Sequenced by immunoSEQ multiplex PCR; TCRdb stores in-frame clones only, minus some. Altogether approximately 180,000 clones are present, around 83% being singletons, with the ten largest covering roughly 15%. Material for sequencing was PBMCs or T cells enriched from blood (not recorded which). The receptors here all came from a middle-aged man who had recovered from COVID-19. Both conserved end residues are part of each CDR3. D genes are given only for firm matches. Size is stated for part of the rows, as once, few or many counts, or as a class when the clone is expanded.

j_gene,v_gene,abundance,d_gene,CDR3nt,CDR3aa
TRBJ1-6,TRBV20-1,-,-,TGCAGTGCTAGTCCCCAGTATAATTCACCCCTCCACTTT,CSASPQYNSPLHF
TRBJ2-5,TRBV3-1/TRBV3-2,-,-,TGTGCCAGCAGCCAAGATCTGGGCCCAGGGGGGGAGACCCAGTACTTC,CASSQDLGPGGETQYF
TRBJ1-1,TRBV18,-,-,TGTGCCAGCTCACGGCGGACTGAAGCTTTCTTT,CASSRRTEAFF
TRBJ1-4,TRBV20-1,-,TRBD1,TGCAGTGCTAGTGCGAGGGACAGTCGGGTGGAAAAACTGTTTTTT,CSASARDSRVEKLFF
TRBJ1-1,TRBV6-4,few,-,TGTGCCAGCAGTGACTCGAGTTTGAACACTGAAGCTTTCTTT,CASSDSSLNTEAFF
TRBJ1-4,TRBV7-2,-,-,TGTGCCAGCAGCTTAGCAGGGGGGGGTGAAAAACTGTTTTTT,CASSLAGGGEKLFF
TRBJ2-2,TRBV5-1,-,TRBD2,TGCGCCAGCAGCTGGACGGTACCGGGACTAGCGGGGGGAAACACCGGGGAGCTGTTTTTT,CASSWTVPGLAGGNTGELFF
TRBJ2-7,TRBV6-1,once,-,TGTGCCAGCAGTGAAGCTCCGACAACCTCCTACGAGCAGTACTTC,CASSEAPTTSYEQYF
TRBJ1-2,TRBV19,-,-,TGTGCCAGTAGTGGAGCACCATACTTTTATGGCTACACCTTC,CASSGAPYFYGYTF
TRBJ2-6,TRBV28,-,-,TGTGCCAGCAGTTCCGAGGTCCCCACCTCTGGGGCCAACGTCCTGACTTTC,CASSSEVPTSGANVLTF
TRBJ2-3,TRBV5-1,-,TRBD2,TGCGCCAGCGGACTTAGCGGGGGGCCCCCCAGCACAGATACGCAGTATTTT,CASGLSGGPPSTDTQYF